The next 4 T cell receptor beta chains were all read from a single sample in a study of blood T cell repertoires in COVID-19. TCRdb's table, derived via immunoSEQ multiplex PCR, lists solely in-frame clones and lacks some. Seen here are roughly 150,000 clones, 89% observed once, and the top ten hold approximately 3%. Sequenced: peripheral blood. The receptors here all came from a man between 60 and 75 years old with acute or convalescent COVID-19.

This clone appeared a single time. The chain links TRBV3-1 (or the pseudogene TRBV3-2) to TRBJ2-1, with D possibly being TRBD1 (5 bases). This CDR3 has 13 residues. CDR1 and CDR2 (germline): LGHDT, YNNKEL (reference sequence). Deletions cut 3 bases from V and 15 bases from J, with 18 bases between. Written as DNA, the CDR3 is TGTGCCAGCAGCCACTTATCACAGGATTACCTGTTCTTC. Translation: CASSHLSQDYLFF.

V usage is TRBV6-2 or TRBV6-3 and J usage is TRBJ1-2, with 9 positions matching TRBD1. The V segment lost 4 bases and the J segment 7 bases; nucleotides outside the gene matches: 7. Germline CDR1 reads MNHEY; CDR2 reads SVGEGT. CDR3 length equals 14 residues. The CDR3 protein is CASSFIQGAGGYTF. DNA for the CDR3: TGTGCCAGCAGTTTCATACAGGGGGCAGGTGGCTACACCTTC.

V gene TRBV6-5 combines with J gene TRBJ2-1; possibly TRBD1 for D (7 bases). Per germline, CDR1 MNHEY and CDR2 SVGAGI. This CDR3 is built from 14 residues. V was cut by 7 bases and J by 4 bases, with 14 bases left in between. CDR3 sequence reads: CASTGDRDYNEQFF. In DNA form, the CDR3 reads TGTGCCAGCACGGGGGACAGAGATTACAATGAGCAGTTCTTC.

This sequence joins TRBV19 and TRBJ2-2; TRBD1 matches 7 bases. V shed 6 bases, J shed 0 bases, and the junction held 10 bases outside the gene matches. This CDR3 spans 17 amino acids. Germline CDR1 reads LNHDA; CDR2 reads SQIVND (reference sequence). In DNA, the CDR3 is TGTGCCAGTAGCCAATCCAGGGGGTTGCCGAACACCGGGGAGCTGTTTTTT. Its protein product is CASSQSRGLPNTGELFF.